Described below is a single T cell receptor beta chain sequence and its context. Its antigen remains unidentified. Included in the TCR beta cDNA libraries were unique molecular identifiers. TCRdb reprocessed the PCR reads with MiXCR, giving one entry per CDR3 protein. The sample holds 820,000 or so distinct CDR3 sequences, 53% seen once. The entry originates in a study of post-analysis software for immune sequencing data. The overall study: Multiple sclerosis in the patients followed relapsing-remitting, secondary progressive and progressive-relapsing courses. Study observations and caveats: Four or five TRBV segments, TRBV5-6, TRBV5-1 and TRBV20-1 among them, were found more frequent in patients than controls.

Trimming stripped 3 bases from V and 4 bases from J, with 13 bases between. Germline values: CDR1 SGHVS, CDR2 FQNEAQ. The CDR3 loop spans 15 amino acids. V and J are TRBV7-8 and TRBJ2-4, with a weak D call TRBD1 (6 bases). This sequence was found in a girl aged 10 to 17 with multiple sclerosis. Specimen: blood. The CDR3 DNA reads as TGTGCCAGCAGCTTGGTCCGGGACACAAAAAACATTCAGTACTTC. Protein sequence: CASSLVRDTKNIQYF.